The rows below give T cell receptor beta chains drawn from one sample of a study of T cells in Graves' hyperthyroidism and ophthalmopathy. TCRdb recomputed calls from the multiplex PCR reads with MiXCR, one row per CDR3 protein. The repertoire consists of 400,000 to 600,000 distinct CDR3 sequences, with less than 25% occurring once and the leading ten covering around 27%. The sample comprised blood. Receptors were obtained from a man younger than 30 with Graves' hyperthyroidism. Each CDR3 is given with its conserved first and last residue. D genes are given only for firm matches. Not every row has a clone size; where given, it reads once, few, many or a size class.

>TRBJ1-2|TRBV7-9|many|TRBD1
TGTGCCAGCAGCTTATGGGACAGGGGAAACTATGGCTACACCTTC
CASSLWDRGNYGYTF
>TRBJ1-1|TRBV11-1|many|NA
TGTGCCAGCAGCCCCCACTCGGGCAGACAGAACACTGAAGCTTTCTTT
CASSPHSGRQNTEAFF
>TRBJ1-2|TRBV2|many|NA
TGTGCCAGCAGGCTAGACTCTACTCCTAACTATGGCTACACCTTC
CASRLDSTPNYGYTF
>TRBJ2-7|TRBV18|few|NA
TGTGCCAGCTCACCACCATGGGGGGACGAGCAGTACTTC
CASSPPWGDEQYF
>TRBJ2-5|TRBV30|many|TRBD1
TGTGCCTGGAGTTCGGGGACAGGGAAAACCCAGTACTTC
CAWSSGTGKTQYF
>TRBJ2-5|TRBV15|many|TRBD1
TGTGCCACCAGCAGAGGCGGCCCAGCGACAGGGGTGAGGGAGACCCAGTACTTC
CATSRGGPATGVRETQYF
>TRBJ1-2|TRBV3-1|NA|NA
TGTGCCAGCAGCCAGAGGAGCTATGGCTACACCTTC
CASSQRSYGYTF
>TRBJ2-7|TRBV27|NA|NA
TGTGCCAGCAGTTTATATCAGGGAACCTACGAGCAGTACTTC
CASSLYQGTYEQYF
>TRBJ2-5|TRBV7-9|few|TRBD1
TGTGCCAGCAGCTTATCTGGGACAGAACAAGAGACCCAGTACTTC
CASSLSGTEQETQYF
>TRBJ1-5|TRBV19|once|NA
TGTGCCAGTAGGCTATCGACAGTCTATAGCAATCAGCCCCAGCATTTT
CASRLSTVYSNQPQHF
>TRBJ1-1|TRBV28|few|NA
TGTGCCAGCAGTTTATCCCGTTGGGGCAGGGGGAACACTGAAGCTTTCTTT
CASSLSRWGRGNTEAFF
>TRBJ2-7|TRBV28|many|TRBD1
TGTGCCAGCAGTTACCCAATGACAGGGGCCTACGAGCAGTACTTC
CASSYPMTGAYEQYF
>TRBJ1-5|TRBV19|many|NA
TGTGCCAGTAGTATAAGGTTGGGTGGTCAGCCCCAGCATTTT
CASSIRLGGQPQHF
>TRBJ2-5|TRBV5-1|many|NA
TGCGCCAGCAGCTTGGGAGCGGCGGGCGGAAAGACCCAGTACTTC
CASSLGAAGGKTQYF
>TRBJ2-7|TRBV12-5|many|NA
TGTGCTAGTGGTTTACGGGGGACGGAGGTTACCTACGAGCAGTACTTC
CASGLRGTEVTYEQYF
>TRBJ1-1|TRBV3-1|NA|NA
TGTGCCATCAGCCGCCGCCAACGACTGAACACTGAAGCTTTCTTT
CAISRRQRLNTEAFF
>TRBJ1-5|TRBV28|NA|NA
TGTGCCAGCAGTTTAGAACCGACCGCACAGCCCCAGCATTTT
CASSLEPTAQPQHF
>TRBJ2-2|TRBV19|NA|NA
TGTGCCAGTAGATGGATCGGGGACCCGACCGGGGAGCTGTTTTTT
CASRWIGDPTGELFF
>TRBJ2-2|TRBV12-3/TRBV12-4|many|TRBD2
TGTGCCAGCAGTCCCCGGACTAGCGGGGACTCGAACACCGGGGAGCTGTTTTTT
CASSPRTSGDSNTGELFF
>TRBJ2-7|TRBV2|many|TRBD2
TGTGCCAGCAGTGAGGCTAGCGGGGGCTACTACGAGCAGTACTTC
CASSEASGGYYEQYF
>TRBJ2-7|TRBV20-1|NA|NA
TGCAGTGCCGCACCCGGAACCTACGAGCAGTACTTC
CSAAPGTYEQYF
>TRBJ2-4|TRBV20-1|NA|NA
TGCAGTGCTAGAGATTACGGTGGGAACATTCAGTACTTC
CSARDYGGNIQYF
>TRBJ1-2|TRBV19|many|NA
TGTGCCAGTAGTATGCCAACGTCGCAAGGGAAAGCTAACTATGGCTACACCTTC
CASSMPTSQGKANYGYTF
>TRBJ2-5|TRBV10-1|many|TRBD2
TGCGCCAGCAGTTTGACTAGCGGGGGGGCATCAGGAGATAGAGAGACCCAGTACTTC
CASSLTSGGASGDRETQYF
>TRBJ2-5|TRBV7-8|many|TRBD2
TGTGCCAGCAGCTTAGTGGGAGGGGAGCTGGAGACCCAGTACTTC
CASSLVGGELETQYF
>TRBJ2-2|TRBV12-3/TRBV12-4|few|TRBD2
TGTGCCAGCAGTTTGGGACTAGCGGTTAACACCGGGGAGCTGTTTTTT
CASSLGLAVNTGELFF
>TRBJ2-5|TRBV7-6|many|NA
TGTGCCAGCAGCTTAAGTCAGGGCCAGTACTTC
CASSLSQGQYF
>TRBJ2-2|TRBV12-3/TRBV12-4|many|NA
TGTGCCAGCAGTTTCGTGGGTCTCACCGGGGAGCTGTTTTTT
CASSFVGLTGELFF
>TRBJ2-2|TRBV27|few|TRBD2
TGTGCCAGCAGTTCGCCGGGACTAGCCCCCGGGGAGCTGTTTTTT
CASSSPGLAPGELFF
>TRBJ1-1|TRBV5-1|many|TRBD1
TGCGCCAGCAGCCCTGGACAGGGATGGACTGAAGCTTTCTTT
CASSPGQGWTEAFF
>TRBJ1-1|TRBV14|few|NA
TGTGCCAGCAGCCTCGGTTTGCCTCGACCGAACACTGAAGCTTTCTTT
CASSLGLPRPNTEAFF
>TRBJ2-2|TRBV24-1|many|TRBD2
TGTGCCACCAGTGATTCCTACGGACTAGCGGGGGCCACGAACACCGGGGAGCTGTTTTTT
CATSDSYGLAGATNTGELFF
>TRBJ2-5|TRBV6-5|many|NA
TGTGCCAGCAGTTACTCGGAATTGGGAGAGACCCAGTACTTC
CASSYSELGETQYF
>TRBJ1-5|TRBV2|many|NA
TGTGCCAGCACCGGGACCCTACTCAATCAGCCCCAGCATTTT
CASTGTLLNQPQHF
>TRBJ1-1|TRBV5-1|few|NA
TGCGCCAGCAGTCCCCGGGACAAGAACACTGAAGCTTTCTTT
CASSPRDKNTEAFF
>TRBJ1-1|TRBV6-1|NA|NA
TGTGCCAGCAGTGGGCCCTTTTGGGGGGTGAAAGCAAATCAAGCTTTCTTT
CASSGPFWGVKANQAFF
>TRBJ2-7|TRBV19|many|TRBD1
TGTGCCAGTAGTTCCGGACAGGGGATAATCTACGAGCAGTACTTC
CASSSGQGIIYEQYF
>TRBJ2-7|TRBV7-2|few|TRBD2
TGTGCCAGCAGCTTAGCCCGCGGGGGGAGCTCCTACGAGCAGTACTTC
CASSLARGGSSYEQYF
>TRBJ1-1|TRBV29-1|many|NA
TGCAGCGTTGAAGAACCTTTGAGGACTGAAGCTTTCTTT
CSVEEPLRTEAFF
>TRBJ1-1|TRBV9|many|NA
TGTGCCAGCAGCCCTCTGACAGGCCCCAAGACTGAAGCTTTCTTT
CASSPLTGPKTEAFF
>TRBJ1-1|TRBV20-1|many|TRBD1
TGCAGTGCTAGGAGTGAGGGGGCCAACACTGAAGCTTTCTTT
CSARSEGANTEAFF
>TRBJ2-7|TRBV6-5|many|NA
TGTGCCAGCAGTAATCTAGCCTACGAGCAGTACTTC
CASSNLAYEQYF
>TRBJ1-2|TRBV6-1|NA|NA
TGTGCCAGCAGCAGTAATCGGGGGAACTGTGGCTACACCTTC
CASSSNRGNCGYTF
>TRBJ2-5|TRBV20-1|many|TRBD1
TGCAGTGCTAGCCCAGGGGGCTCGTACCAAGAGACCCAGTACTTC
CSASPGGSYQETQYF
>TRBJ1-5|TRBV12-3/TRBV12-4|NA|NA
TGTGCGAGCGGGATGTCCGAGGATCAGCCCCAGCATTTT
CASGMSEDQPQHF
>TRBJ1-2|TRBV5-1|NA|TRBD1
TGCGCCAGCAGCCCAGGGACAGGGTGGACTAACTATGGCTACACCTTC
CASSPGTGWTNYGYTF
>TRBJ1-2|TRBV5-1|many|NA
TGCGCCAGCAGCGACGCGTCGGATGGGAGGGGCTACACCTTC
CASSDASDGRGYTF
>TRBJ1-5|TRBV15|many|NA
TGTGCCACCTCAACCCAGGGAGGTCAGCCCCAGCATTTT
CATSTQGGQPQHF
>TRBJ1-1|TRBV12-3/TRBV12-4|NA|NA
TGTGCCAGCCTATTCGGAGGGGATATTGTCTTT
CASLFGGDIVF
>TRBJ2-5|TRBV27|many|NA
TGTGCCAGCAGTTTAAATGAGACCCAGTACTTC
CASSLNETQYF
>TRBJ1-2|TRBV29-1|many|NA
TGCAGCGTCGTGTTCCGGGGGGACGGAAGCGACTATGGCTACACCTTC
CSVVFRGDGSDYGYTF
>TRBJ1-1|TRBV30|many|NA
TGTGCCTGGGAGACAGGTGAGGGGATGAACACTGAAGCTTTCTTT
CAWETGEGMNTEAFF
>TRBJ2-5|TRBV11-2|NA|NA
TGTGCCAGCAGCCCGACCGCGTACCAAGAGACCCAGTACTTC
CASSPTAYQETQYF
>TRBJ1-5|TRBV2|many|NA
TGTGCCAGCACCGTCGAAATCGGGCAGCCCCAGCATTTT
CASTVEIGQPQHF
>TRBJ2-7|TRBV4-2|few|TRBD1
TGTGCCAGCAGCCAAGCAGGACAGGGCGACTTCGAGCAGTACTTC
CASSQAGQGDFEQYF
>TRBJ1-2|TRBV4-1|few|TRBD1
TGCGCCAGCAGCCAAGCGGACAGGGGCAAGTCCTATGGCTACACCTTC
CASSQADRGKSYGYTF
>TRBJ2-7|TRBV5-1|NA|TRBD2
TGCGCCAGCAGCTCCCGGACTAGCGGGTCTACAAGCCCCTTTTACGAGCAGTACTTC
CASSSRTSGSTSPFYEQYF
>TRBJ1-1|TRBV5-1|NA|TRBD1
TGCGCCAGCAGCTTGGGCAGTGGGACAGCGAACACTGAAGCTTTCTTT
CASSLGSGTANTEAFF
>TRBJ1-1|TRBV4-1|many|TRBD1
TGCGCCAGCAGCCACAACAGGGGCCCTAACACTGAAGCTTTCTTT
CASSHNRGPNTEAFF